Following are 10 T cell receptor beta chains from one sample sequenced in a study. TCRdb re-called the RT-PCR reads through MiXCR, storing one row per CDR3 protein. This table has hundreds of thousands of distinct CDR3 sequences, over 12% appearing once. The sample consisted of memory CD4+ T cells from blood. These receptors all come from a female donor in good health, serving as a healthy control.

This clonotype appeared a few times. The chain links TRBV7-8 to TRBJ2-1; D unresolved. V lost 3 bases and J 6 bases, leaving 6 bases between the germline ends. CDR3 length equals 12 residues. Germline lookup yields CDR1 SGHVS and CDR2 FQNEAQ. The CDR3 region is CASSFGPNEQFF. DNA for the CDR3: TGTGCCAGCAGCTTCGGTCCCAATGAGCAGTTCTTC.

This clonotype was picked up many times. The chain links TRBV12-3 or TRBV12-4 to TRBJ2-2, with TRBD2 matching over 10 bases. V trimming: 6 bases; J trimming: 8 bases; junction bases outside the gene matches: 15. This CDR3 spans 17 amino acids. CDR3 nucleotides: TGTGCCAGCAGCCAAGGACTAGCGGATTTGCACGGGGGGGAGCTGTTTTTT. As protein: CASSQGLADLHGGELFF.

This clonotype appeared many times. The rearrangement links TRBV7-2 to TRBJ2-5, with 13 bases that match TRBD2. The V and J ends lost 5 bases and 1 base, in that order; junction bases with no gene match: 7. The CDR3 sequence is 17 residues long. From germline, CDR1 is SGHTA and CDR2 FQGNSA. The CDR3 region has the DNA TGTGCCAGCAGCAGGGGACTAGCGGGACGTCGCCAAGAGACCCAGTACTTC. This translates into CASSRGLAGRRQETQYF.

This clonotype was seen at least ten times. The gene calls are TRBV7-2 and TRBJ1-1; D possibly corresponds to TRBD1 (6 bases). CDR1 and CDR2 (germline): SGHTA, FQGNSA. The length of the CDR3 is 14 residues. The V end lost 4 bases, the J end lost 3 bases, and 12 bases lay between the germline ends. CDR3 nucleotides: TGTGCCAGCAGCTACAGACAGGAGTACACTGAAGCTTTCTTT. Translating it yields CASSYRQEYTEAFF.

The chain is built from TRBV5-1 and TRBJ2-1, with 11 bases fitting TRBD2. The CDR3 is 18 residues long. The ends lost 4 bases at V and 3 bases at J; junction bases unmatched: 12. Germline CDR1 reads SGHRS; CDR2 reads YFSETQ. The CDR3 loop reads CASSPDPWTSGFYNEQFF. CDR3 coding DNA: TGCGCCAGCAGCCCCGATCCTTGGACTAGCGGGTTCTACAATGAGCAGTTCTTC.

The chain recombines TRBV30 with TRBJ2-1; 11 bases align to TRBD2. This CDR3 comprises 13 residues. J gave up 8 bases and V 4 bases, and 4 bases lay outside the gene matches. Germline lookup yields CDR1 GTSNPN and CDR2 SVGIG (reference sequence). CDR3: CAWMVAGGYEQFF. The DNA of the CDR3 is TGTGCCTGGATGGTAGCGGGAGGGTATGAGCAGTTCTTC.

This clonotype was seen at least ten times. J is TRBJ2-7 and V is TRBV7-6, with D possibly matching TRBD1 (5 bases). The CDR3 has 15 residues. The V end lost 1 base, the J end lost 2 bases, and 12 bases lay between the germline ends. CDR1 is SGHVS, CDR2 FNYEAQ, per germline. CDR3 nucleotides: TGTGCCAGCAGCTTAGGGCAGGGCACACCCTACGAGCAGTACTTC. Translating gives CASSLGQGTPYEQYF.

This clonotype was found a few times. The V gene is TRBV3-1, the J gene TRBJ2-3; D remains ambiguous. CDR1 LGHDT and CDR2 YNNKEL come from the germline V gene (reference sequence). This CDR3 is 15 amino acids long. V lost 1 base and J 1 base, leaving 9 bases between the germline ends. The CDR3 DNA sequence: TGTGCCAGCAGCCAAGTGGTGGCTCGCACAGATACGCAGTATTTT. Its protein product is CASSQVVARTDTQYF.

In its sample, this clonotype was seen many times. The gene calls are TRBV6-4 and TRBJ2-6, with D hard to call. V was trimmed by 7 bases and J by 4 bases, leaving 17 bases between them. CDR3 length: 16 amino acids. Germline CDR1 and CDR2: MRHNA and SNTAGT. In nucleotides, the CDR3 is TGTGCCAGCACGAGAGGCCCCGCAGAGGGGGCCAACGTCCTGACTTTC. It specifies CASTRGPAEGANVLTF.

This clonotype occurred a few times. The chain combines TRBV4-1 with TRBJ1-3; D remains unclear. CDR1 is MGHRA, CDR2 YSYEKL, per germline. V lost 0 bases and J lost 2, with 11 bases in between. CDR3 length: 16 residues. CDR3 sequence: CASSQDPANPGNTIYF. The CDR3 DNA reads TGCGCCAGCAGCCAAGATCCGGCAAACCCTGGAAACACCATATATTTT.